This TCR beta chain comes out of a study of vaccination and CD4 T cells after COVID-19. Cultured CD4+ T cell DNA was sequenced using the Oncomine TCR Beta short-read assay. TCRdb reanalysed the PCR reads using MiXCR and keeps one entry per CDR3 protein. The sample consists of roughly 16,000 distinct CDR3 sequences, about two fifths of them appearing once. About this clonotype itself: Its antigen remains unknown.

Germline loops: CDR1 SNHLY, CDR2 FYNNEI. V was cut by 7 bases and J by 8 bases, with 8 bases left in between. The CDR3 covers 10 residues. Noted treatment: roughly 10-day PBMC culture with coronavirus spike peptide pools or control peptides (ViraFEST assay). The TCR comes from a human donor who had recovered from COVID-19. The rearrangement uses TRBV2 and TRBJ1-1, with D unclear. Sequencing used CD4+ T cells from blood, cultured in vitro, obtained after SARS-CoV-2 vaccination. The CDR3 protein is CASTSREAFF. DNA of the CDR3: TGTGCCAGCACTTCCAGAGAAGCTTTCTTT.